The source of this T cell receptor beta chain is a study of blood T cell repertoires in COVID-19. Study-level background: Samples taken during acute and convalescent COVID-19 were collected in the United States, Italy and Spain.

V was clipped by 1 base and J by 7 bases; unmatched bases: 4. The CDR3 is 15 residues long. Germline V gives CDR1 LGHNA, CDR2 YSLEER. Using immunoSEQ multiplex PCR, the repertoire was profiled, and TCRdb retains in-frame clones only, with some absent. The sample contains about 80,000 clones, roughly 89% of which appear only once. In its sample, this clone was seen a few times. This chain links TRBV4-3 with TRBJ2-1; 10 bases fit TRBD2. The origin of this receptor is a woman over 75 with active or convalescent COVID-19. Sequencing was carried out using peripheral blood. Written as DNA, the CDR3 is TGCGCCAGCAGCCAAGGGCTAGCGGGAGAAAATGAGCAGTTCTTC. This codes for CASSQGLAGENEQFF.